One sample yielded the 4 T cell receptor beta chains listed below, sequenced in a study of blood T cells in healthy people across ages. The authors ran a second PCR of roughly 6 to 12 cycles using a sample-barcoded 5' primer and a J-beta primer mix. TCRdb analysed the 5' RACE reads with MiXCR anew, one entry per CDR3 protein. The sample holds around 1,000,000 distinct CDR3 sequences; around two fifths are singletons and the top ten take 13%. The material sequenced was blood. These receptors came from a man between 18 and 29 years old in good health.

Regarding this clonotype: A read error may explain this, as a much larger clone is one base away. The chain has TRBV29-1 and TRBJ2-5; 12 bases are shared with TRBD2. The CDR3 has 14 amino acids. V shed 4 bases and J 11 bases; nucleotides not matched to a gene: 11. Per germline, CDR1 SQVTM and CDR2 ANQGSEA. The CDR3 loop reads CSVASGGAGNEQYF. The CDR3 DNA reads TGCAGCGTTGCTAGCGGGGGGGCAGGCAATGAGCAGTACTTC. The full variable domain, rest sourced from reference TRBV29-1 and TRBJ2-5, is SAVISQKPSRDICQRGTSLTIQCQVDSQVTMMFWYRQQPGQSLTLIATANQGSEATYESGFVIDKFPISRPNLTFSTLTVSNMSPEDSSIYLCSVASGGAGNEQYFGPGTRLLVL.

The sample holds a few counts of this clonotype. CDR3 coding DNA: TGCAGTGCCAGGGCTTCTAACTATGGCTACACCTTC. The encoded protein is CSARASNYGYTF. J is TRBJ1-2 and V is TRBV20-1; tentatively, D is TRBD1 (5 bases). CDR1 is DFQATT, CDR2 SNEGSKA, per germline (reference sequence). There are 12 residues in the CDR3. Trimming shortened V by 6 bases and J by 0 bases, and 8 bases separated the two germline ends.

V gene TRBV7-2 combines with J gene TRBJ1-1; D remains ambiguous. The V and J ends lost 4 bases and 2 bases respectively, with 14 bases between them. Germline-derived CDR1 and CDR2 are SGHTA and FQGNSA. The CDR3 totals 15 residues. CDR3 DNA: TGTGCCAGCAGCTCACGCGAGTCACAAAACACTGAAGCTTTCTTT. Translating it yields CASSSRESQNTEAFF.

The CDR3 DNA is TGCGCCAGCAGCTTAACGGGACAGCCCCGGATCAATGAGCAGTTCTTC. Its translation is CASSLTGQPRINEQFF. The V call is TRBV5-1, the J call TRBJ2-1; 7 nucleotides line up with TRBD1. J lost 6 bases, V lost 2 bases, and 11 bases had no gene match. CDR3 size: 16 residues. The germline CDR1 and CDR2 sequences are SGHRS and YFSETQ.